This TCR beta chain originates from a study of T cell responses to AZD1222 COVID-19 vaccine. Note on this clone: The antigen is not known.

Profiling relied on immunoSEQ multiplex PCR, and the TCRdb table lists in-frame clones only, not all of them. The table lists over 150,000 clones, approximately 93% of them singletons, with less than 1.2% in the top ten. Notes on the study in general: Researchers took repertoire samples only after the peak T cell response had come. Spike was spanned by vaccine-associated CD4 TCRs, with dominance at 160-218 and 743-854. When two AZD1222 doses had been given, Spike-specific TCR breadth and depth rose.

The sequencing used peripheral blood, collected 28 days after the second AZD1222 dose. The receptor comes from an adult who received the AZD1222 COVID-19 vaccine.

CDR3 bases: TGTGCCAGCAGCTTAGTGGAGGGGGCATTCACTGAAGCTTTCTTT. Residues: CASSLVEGAFTEAFF. This sequence joins TRBV7-8 and TRBJ1-1; 7 bases are a match to TRBD1. The V segment lost 1 base and the J segment 4 bases; nucleotides outside the gene matches: 6. The germline V gene has CDR1 SGHVS and CDR2 FQNEAQ. The CDR3 is made up of 15 amino acids.